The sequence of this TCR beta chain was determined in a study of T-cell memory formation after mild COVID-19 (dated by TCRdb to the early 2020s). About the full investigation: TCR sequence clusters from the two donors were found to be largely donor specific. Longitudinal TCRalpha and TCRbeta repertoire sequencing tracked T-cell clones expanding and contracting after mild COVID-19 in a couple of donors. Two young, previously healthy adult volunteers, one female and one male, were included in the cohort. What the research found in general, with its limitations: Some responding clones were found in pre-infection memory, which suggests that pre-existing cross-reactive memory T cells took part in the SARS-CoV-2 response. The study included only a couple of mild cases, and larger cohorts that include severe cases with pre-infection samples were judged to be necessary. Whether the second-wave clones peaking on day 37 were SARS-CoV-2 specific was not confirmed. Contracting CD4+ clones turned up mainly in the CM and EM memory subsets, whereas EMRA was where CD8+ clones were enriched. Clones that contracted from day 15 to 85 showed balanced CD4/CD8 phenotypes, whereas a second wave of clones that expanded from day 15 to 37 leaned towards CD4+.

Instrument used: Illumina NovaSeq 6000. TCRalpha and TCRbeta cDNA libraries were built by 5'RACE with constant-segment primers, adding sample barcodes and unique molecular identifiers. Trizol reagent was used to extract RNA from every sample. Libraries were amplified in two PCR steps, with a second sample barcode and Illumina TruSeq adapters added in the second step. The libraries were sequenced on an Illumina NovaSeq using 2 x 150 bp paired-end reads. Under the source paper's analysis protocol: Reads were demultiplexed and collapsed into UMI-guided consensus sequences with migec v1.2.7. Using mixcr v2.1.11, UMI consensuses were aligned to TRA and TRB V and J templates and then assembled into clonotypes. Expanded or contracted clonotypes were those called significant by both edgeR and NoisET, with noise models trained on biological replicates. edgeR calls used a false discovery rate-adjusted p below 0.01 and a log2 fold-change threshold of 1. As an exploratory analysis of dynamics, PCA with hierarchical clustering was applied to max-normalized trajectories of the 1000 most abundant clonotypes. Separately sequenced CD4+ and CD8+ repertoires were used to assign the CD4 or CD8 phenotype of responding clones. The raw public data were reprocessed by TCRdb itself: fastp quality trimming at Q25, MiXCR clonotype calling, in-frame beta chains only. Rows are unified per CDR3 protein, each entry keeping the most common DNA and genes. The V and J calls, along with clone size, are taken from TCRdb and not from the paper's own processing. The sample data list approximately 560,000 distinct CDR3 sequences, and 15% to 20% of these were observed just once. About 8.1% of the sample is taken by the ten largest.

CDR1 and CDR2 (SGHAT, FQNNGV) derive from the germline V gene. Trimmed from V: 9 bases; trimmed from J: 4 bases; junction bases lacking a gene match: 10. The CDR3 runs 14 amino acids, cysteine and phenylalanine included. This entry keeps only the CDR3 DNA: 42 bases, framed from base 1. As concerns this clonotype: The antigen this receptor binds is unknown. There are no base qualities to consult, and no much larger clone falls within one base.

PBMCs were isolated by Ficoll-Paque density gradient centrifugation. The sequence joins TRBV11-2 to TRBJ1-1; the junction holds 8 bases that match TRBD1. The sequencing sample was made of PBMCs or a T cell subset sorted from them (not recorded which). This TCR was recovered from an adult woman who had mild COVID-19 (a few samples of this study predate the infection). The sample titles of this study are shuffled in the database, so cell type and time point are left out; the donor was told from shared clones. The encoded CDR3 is CASLEQGVTTEAFF. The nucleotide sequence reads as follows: TGTGCCAGTTTGGAACAGGGGGTTACCACTGAAGCTTTCTTT.